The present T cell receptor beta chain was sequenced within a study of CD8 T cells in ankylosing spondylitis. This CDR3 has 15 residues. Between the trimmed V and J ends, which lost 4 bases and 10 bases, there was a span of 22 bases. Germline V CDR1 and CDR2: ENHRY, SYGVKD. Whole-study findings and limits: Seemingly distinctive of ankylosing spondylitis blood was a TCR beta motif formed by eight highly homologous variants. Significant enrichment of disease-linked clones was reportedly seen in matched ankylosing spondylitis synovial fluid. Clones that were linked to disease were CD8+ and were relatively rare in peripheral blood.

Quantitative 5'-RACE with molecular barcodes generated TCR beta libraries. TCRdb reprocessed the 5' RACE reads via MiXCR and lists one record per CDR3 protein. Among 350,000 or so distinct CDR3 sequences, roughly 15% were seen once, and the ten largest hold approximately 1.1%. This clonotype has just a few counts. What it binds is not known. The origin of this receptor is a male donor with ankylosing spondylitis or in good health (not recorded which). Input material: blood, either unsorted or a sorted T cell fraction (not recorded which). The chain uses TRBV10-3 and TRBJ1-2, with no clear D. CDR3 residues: CAISAGGYIHWVYTF. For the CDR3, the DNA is TGTGCCATCAGTGCCGGAGGGTACATTCATTGGGTCTACACCTTC.